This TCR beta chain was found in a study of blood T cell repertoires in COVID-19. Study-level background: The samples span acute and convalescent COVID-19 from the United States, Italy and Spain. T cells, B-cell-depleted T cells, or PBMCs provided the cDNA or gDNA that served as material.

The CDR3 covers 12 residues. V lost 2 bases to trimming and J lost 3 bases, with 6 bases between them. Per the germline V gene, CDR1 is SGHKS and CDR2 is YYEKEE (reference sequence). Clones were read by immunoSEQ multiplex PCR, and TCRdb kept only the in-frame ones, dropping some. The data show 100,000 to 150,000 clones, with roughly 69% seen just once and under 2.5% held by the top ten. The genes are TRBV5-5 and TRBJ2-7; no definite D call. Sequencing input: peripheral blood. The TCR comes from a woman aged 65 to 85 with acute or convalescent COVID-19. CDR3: CASSFFLYEQYF. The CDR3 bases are TGTGCCAGCAGCTTTTTCCTCTACGAGCAGTACTTC.